This entry features one T cell receptor (beta chain) sequence. With 5 bases removed from V and 3 bases from J, the gap between germline ends came to 7 bases. This CDR3 is built from 12 residues. This sample stems from a study of control samples from healthy donors and cancer patients. The data were produced by immunoSEQ multiplex PCR, yet TCRdb's version contains in-frame clones alone and is incomplete. The sample lists around 130,000 clones, roughly 88% occurring once. V gene TRBV12-3 or TRBV12-4 combines with J gene TRBJ1-1; maybe TRBD1 (6 bases). The origin of this receptor is a man aged 45-65 years in good health. The sequenced material came from blood. The CDR3 DNA follows: TGTGCCAGCAGTACAGGGTACACTGAAGCTTTCTTT. It specifies CASSTGYTEAFF.